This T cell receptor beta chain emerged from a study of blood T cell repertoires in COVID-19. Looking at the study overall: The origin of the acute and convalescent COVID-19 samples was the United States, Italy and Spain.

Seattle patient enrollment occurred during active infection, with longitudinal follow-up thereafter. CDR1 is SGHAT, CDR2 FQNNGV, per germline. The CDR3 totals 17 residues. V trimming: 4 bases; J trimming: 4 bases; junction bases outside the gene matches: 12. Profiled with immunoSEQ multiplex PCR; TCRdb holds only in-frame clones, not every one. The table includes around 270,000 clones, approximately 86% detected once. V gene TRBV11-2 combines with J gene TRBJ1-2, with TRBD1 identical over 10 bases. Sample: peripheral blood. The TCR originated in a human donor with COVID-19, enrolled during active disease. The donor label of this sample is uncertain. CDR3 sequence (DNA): TGTGCCAGCAGCTCGAGCCTCCCGGGACAGGGGACCTATGGCTACACCTTC. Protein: CASSSSLPGQGTYGYTF.